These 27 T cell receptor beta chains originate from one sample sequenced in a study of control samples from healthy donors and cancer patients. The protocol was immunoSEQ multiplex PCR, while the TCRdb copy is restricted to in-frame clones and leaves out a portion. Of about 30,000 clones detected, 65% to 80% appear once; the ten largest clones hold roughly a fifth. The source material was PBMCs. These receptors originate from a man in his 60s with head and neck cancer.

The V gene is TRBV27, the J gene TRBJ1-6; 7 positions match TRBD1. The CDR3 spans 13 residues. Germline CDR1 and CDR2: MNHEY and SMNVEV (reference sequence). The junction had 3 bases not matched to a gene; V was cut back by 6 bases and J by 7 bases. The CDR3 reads CASRGQINSPLHF. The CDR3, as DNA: TGTGCCAGCAGGGGACAGATCAATTCACCCCTCCACTTT.

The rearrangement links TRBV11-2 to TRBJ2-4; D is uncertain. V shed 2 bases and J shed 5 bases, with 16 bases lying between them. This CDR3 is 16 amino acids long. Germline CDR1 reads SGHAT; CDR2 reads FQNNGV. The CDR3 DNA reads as TGTGCCAGCAGCTTATATTCTGGTCGCCACCAAAACATTCAGTACTTC. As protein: CASSLYSGRHQNIQYF. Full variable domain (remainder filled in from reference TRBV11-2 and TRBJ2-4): EAGVAQSPRYKIIEKRQSVAFWCNPISGHATLYWYQQILGQGPKLLIQFQNNGVVDDSQLPKDRFSAERLKGVDSTLKIQPAKLEDSAVYLCASSLYSGRHQNIQYFGAGTRLSVL.

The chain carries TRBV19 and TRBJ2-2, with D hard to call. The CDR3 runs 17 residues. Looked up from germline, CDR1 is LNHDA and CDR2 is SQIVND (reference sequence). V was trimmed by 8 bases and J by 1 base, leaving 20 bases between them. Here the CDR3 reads CASGRLLNDWNTGELFF. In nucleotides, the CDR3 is TGTGCCAGTGGAAGACTCTTAAACGACTGGAACACCGGGGAGCTGTTTTTT.

CDR3 in amino acids: CAISTHSGTGGTEAFF. For the CDR3, the DNA is TGTGCCATCAGTACCCATTCCGGGACAGGGGGCACTGAAGCTTTCTTT. The gene calls are TRBV10-3 and TRBJ1-1; TRBD1 matches 11 bases. Germline V gene lookup returns CDR1 ENHRY and CDR2 SYGVKD. Trimming took 5 bases from V and 4 from J; bases not matched to a gene: 9. The CDR3 is 16 residues long.

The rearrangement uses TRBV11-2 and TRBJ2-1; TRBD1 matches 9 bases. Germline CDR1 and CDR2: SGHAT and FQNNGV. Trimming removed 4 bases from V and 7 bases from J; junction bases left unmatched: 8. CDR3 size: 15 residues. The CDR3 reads CASSSGQGTGNEQFF. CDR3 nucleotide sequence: TGTGCCAGCAGCTCGGGACAGGGAACGGGGAATGAGCAGTTCTTC.

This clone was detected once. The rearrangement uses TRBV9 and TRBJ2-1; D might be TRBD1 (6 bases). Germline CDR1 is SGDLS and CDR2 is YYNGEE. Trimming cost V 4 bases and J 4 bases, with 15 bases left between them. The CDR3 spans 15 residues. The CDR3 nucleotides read TGTGCCAGCAGCCCCCAGACAGGACCTTACAATGAGCAGTTCTTC. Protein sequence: CASSPQTGPYNEQFF.

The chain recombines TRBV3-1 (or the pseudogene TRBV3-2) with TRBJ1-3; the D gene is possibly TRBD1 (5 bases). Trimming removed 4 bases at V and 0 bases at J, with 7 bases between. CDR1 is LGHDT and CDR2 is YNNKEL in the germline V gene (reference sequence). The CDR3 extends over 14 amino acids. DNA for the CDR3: TGTGCCAGCAGCCCAGACAGCTCTGGAAACACCATATATTTT. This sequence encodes CASSPDSSGNTIYF.

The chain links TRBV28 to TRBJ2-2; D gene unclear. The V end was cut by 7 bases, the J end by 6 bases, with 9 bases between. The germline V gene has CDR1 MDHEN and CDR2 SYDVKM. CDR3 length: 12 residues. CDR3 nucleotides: TGTGCCAGCAAAAGTAGTCCCGGGGAGCTGTTTTTT. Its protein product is CASKSSPGELFF.

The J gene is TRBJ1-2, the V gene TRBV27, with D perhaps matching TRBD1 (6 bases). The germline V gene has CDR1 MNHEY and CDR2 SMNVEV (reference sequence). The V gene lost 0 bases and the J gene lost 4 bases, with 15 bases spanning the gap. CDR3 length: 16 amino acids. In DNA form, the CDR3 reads TGTGCCAGCAGTTTATCGGCAGGGGATAAGGTCTATGGCTACACCTTC. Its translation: CASSLSAGDKVYGYTF.

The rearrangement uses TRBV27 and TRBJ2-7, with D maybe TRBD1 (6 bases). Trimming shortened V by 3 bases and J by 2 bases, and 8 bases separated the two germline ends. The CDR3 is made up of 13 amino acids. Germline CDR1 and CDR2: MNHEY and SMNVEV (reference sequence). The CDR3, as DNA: TGTGCCAGCAGTTTCGGACAGACCTACGAGCAGTACTTC. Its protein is CASSFGQTYEQYF.

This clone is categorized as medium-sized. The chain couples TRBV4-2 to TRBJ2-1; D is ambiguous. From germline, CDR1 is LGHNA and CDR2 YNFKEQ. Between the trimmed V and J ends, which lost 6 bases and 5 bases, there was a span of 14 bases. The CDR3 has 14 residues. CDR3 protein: CASSPYIGDNEQFF. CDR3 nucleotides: TGTGCCAGCAGTCCATACATAGGCGACAATGAGCAGTTCTTC.

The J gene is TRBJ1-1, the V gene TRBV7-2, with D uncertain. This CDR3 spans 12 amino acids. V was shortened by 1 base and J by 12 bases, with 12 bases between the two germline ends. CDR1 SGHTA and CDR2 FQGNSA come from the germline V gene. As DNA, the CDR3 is TGTGCCAGCAGCTTAGAACTTGGAGGCCCTTTCTTT. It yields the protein CASSLELGGPFF. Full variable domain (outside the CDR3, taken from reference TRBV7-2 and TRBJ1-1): GAGVSQSPSNKVTEKGKDVELRCDPISGHTALYWYRQSLGQGLEFLIYFQGNSAPDKSGLPSDRFSAERTGGSVSTLTIQRTQQEDSAVYLCASSLELGGPFFGQGTRLTVV.

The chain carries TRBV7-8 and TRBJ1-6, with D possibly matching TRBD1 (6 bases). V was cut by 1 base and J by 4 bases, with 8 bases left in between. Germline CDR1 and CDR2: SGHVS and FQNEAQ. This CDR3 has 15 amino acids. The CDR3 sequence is CASSLVQGYNSPLHF. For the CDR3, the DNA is TGTGCCAGCAGCTTAGTACAGGGTTATAATTCACCCCTCCACTTT.

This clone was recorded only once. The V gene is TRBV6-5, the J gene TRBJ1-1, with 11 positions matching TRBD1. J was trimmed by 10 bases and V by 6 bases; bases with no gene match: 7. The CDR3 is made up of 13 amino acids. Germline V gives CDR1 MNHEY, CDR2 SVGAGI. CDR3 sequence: CASRERGQGGAFF. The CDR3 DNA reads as TGTGCCAGCAGAGAGAGGGGACAGGGGGGAGCTTTCTTT.

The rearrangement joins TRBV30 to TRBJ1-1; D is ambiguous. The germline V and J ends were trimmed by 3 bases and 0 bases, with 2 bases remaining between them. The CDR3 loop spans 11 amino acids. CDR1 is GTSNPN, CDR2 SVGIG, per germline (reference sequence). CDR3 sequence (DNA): TGTGCCTGGAGGGTGAACACTGAAGCTTTCTTT. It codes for CAWRVNTEAFF. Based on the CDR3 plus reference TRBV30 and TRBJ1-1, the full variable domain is SQTIHQWPATLVQPVGSPLSLECTVEGTSNPNLYWYRQAAGRGLQLLFYSVGIGQISSEVPQNLSASRPQDRQFILSSKKLLLSDSGFYLCAWRVNTEAFFGQGTRLTVV.

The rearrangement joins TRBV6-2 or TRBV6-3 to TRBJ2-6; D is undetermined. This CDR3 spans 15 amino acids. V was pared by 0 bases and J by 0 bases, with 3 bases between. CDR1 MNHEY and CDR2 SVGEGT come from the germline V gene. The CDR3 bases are TGTGCCAGCAGTTACTCCAACTCTGGGGCCAACGTCCTGACTTTC. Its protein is CASSYSNSGANVLTF.

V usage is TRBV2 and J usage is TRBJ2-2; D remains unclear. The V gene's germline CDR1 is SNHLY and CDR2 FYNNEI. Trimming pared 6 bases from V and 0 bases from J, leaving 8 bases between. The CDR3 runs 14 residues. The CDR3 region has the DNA TGTGCCAGCAGCCCAAAAACGAACACCGGGGAGCTGTTTTTT. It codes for CASSPKTNTGELFF.

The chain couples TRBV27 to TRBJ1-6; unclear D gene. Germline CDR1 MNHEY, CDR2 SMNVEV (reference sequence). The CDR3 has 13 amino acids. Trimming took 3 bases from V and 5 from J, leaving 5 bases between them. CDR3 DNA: TGTGCCAGCAGTTTTTGGAATAATTCACCCCTCCACTTT. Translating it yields CASSFWNNSPLHF.

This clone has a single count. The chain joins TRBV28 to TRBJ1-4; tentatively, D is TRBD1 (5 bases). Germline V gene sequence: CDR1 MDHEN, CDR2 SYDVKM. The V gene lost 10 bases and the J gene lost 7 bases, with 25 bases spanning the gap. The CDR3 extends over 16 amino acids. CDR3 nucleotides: TGTGCCACCCGTTTCGGCGGGGGGGGGAGGACTGAAAAACTGTTTTTT. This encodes CATRFGGGGRTEKLFF.

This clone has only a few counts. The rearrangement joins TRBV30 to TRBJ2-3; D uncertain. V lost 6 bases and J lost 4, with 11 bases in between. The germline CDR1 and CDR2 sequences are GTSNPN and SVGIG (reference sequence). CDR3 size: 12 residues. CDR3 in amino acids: CACDKGADTQYF. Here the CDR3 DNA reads TGTGCCTGTGATAAGGGCGCAGATACGCAGTATTTT.

The CDR3 loop reads CASSLGNRGVWGANVLTF. The CDR3 DNA reads TGTGCCAGCAGCTTAGGCAACAGGGGCGTCTGGGGGGCCAACGTCCTGACTTTC. The chain is built from TRBV7-2 and TRBJ2-6; 7 nucleotides align to TRBD1. The V gene's germline CDR1 is SGHTA and CDR2 FQGNSA. Trimming took 1 base from V and 4 from J; bases not matched to a gene: 10. CDR3 length equals 18 residues.

CDR3 region: CASRGWRDYEQYF. The CDR3 nucleotides read TGTGCCAGCAGAGGATGGCGGGACTACGAGCAGTACTTC. V and J are TRBV13 and TRBJ2-7, with D possibly TRBD2 on 6 matching bases. CDR1 and CDR2 (germline): PRHDT, FYEKMQ (reference sequence). The germline V and J ends were trimmed by 6 bases and 3 bases, with 12 bases remaining between them. The CDR3 length is 13 residues.

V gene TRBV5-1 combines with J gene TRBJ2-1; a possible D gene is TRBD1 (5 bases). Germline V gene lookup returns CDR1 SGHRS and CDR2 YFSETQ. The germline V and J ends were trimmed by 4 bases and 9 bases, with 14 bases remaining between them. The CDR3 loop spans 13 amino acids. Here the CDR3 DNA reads TGCGCCAGCAGCACCCGGACAATTTCTGAGCAGTTCTTC. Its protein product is CASSTRTISEQFF.

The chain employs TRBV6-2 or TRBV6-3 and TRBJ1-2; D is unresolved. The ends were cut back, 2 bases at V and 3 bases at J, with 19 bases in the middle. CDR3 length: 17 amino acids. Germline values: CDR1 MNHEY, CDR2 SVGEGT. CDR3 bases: TGTGCCAGCAGTTACGAGGGAGCTTGGGCCTGGGACTATGGCTACACCTTC. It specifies CASSYEGAWAWDYGYTF.

The CDR3 region has the DNA TGCGCCAGCCGAAGGACTGGTGGGACTAGTTCCCACGAGCAGTACTTC. It encodes CASRRTGGTSSHEQYF. The chain is built from TRBV10-2 and TRBJ2-7, with 8 nucleotides matching TRBD2. Germline-derived CDR1 and CDR2 are WSHSY and SAAADI. Trimming took 8 bases from V and 5 from J; bases not matched to a gene: 17. The CDR3 consists of 16 residues.

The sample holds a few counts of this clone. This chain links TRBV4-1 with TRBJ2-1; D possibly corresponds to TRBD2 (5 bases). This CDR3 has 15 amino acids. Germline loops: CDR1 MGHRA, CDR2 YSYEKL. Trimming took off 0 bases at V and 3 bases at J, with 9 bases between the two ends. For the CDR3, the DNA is TGCGCCAGCAGCCAAGATATAAGCGGCTACAATGAGCAGTTCTTC. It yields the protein CASSQDISGYNEQFF.

The CDR3 coding sequence is TGTGCCAGCAGCTCTAGACAGGGAAAGGACTATGGCTACACCTTC. Translating it yields CASSSRQGKDYGYTF. This chain uses TRBV6-6 with TRBJ1-2; 7 positions agree with TRBD1. This CDR3 comprises 15 residues. Germline lookup yields CDR1 MNHNY and CDR2 SVGAGI (reference sequence). V was clipped by 6 bases and J by 3 bases; unmatched bases: 10.